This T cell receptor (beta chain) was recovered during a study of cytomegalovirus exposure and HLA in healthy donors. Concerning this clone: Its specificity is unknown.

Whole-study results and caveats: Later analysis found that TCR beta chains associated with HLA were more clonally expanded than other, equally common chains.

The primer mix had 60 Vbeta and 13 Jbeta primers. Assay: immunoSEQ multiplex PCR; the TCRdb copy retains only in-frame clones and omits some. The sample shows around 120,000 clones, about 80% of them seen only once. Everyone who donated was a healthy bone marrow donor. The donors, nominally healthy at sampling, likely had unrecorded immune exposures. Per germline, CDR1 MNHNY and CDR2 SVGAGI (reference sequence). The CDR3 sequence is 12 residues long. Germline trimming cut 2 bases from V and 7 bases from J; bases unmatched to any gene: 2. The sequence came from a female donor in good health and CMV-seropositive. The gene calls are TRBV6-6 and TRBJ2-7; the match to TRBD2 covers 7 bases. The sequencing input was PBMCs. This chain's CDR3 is CASSYNGGEQYF. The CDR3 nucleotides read TGTGCCAGCAGTTACAACGGGGGGGAGCAGTACTTC.